One and the same sample provided the 4 T cell receptor beta chains below, sequenced in a study of blood T cell repertoires in COVID-19. TCRdb's copy holds only in-frame clones and misses some; the assay was immunoSEQ multiplex PCR. The sample carries some 100,000 clones, roughly 92% recorded once. Material: peripheral blood. The receptors come from a man aged 55-75 years with acute or convalescent COVID-19.

This chain links TRBV28 with TRBJ2-7; a possible D gene is TRBD2 (6 bases). V was shortened by 8 bases and J by 3 bases, with 17 bases between the two germline ends. This CDR3 region has 14 residues. Germline V lookup: CDR1 MDHEN, CDR2 SYDVKM. CDR3 in DNA: TGTGCCAGCTCATACGCCGGGACTTTCTACGAGCAGTACTTC. It translates to CASSYAGTFYEQYF.

The V and J genes are TRBV4-2 and TRBJ2-2, with 9 nucleotides matching TRBD2. CDR1 LGHNA and CDR2 YNFKEQ come from the germline V gene. The CDR3 loop spans 17 amino acids. V shed 1 base, J shed 3 bases, and the junction held 6 bases outside the gene matches. The CDR3, as DNA: TGTGCCAGCAGCCAAGGTAGCGGGAGTAGTTACACCGGGGAGCTGTTTTTT. Translating it yields CASSQGSGSSYTGELFF.

This rearrangement joins TRBV5-4 to TRBJ1-1, with D possibly being TRBD1 (5 bases). Germline-derived CDR1 and CDR2 are SGHNT and YYREEE (reference sequence). V was pared by 1 base and J by 2 bases, with 6 bases between. The CDR3 is 13 residues long. CDR3 residues: CASSLTGNTEAFF. CDR3 bases: TGTGCCAGCAGCTTGACAGGTAACACTGAAGCTTTCTTT.

J is TRBJ1-2 and V is TRBV20-1; D is uncertain. Trimming removed 3 bases at V and 2 bases at J, with 10 bases between. Germline V gives CDR1 DFQATT, CDR2 SNEGSKA (reference sequence). CDR3 length equals 13 residues. Written as DNA, the CDR3 is TGCAGTGCTAGTTTTGACACGAACTATGGCTACACCTTC. Its translation: CSASFDTNYGYTF.